One T cell receptor (beta chain) is described in this entry. Method: immunoSEQ multiplex PCR; TCRdb's copy keeps in-frame clones and lacks some. The sample contains fewer than 11,000 clones, around 62% of which appear only once. The data were taken from a study of neoadjuvant anti-PD-1 for oral cavity cancer. This CDR3 comprises 11 residues. V was pared by 3 bases and J by 1 base, with 0 bases between. Germline assignment: CDR1 LNHDA and CDR2 SQIVND (reference sequence). Documented time point: after neoadjuvant nivolumab, at surgical resection. The sequence was collected from a person between 40 and 79 years old with oral cavity squamous cell carcinoma. Specimen: tumor tissue, collected after nivolumab (anti-PD-1) treatment. The chain uses TRBV19 and TRBJ1-1, with D uncertain. CDR3 sequence reads: CASSMNTEAFF. Here the CDR3 DNA reads TGTGCCAGTAGTATGAACACTGAAGCTTTCTTT.